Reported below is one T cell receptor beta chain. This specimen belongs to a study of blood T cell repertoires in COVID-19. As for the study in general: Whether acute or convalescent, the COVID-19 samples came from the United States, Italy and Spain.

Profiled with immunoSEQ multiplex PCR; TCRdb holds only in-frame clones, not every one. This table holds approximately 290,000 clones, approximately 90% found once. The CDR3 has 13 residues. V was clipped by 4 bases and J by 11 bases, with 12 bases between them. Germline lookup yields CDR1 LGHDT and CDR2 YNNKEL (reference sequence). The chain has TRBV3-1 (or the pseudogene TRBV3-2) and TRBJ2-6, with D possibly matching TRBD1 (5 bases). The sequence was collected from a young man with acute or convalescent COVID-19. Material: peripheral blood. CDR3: CASSLLTVHVLTF. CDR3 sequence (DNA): TGTGCCAGCAGCCTGCTGACAGTCCACGTCCTGACTTTC.